The rows below give T cell receptor beta chains drawn from one sample of a study of T-cell memory formation after mild COVID-19. TCRdb processed the 5' RACE reads anew with MiXCR; each CDR3 protein has one entry. This table has under 450,000 distinct CDR3 sequences, 13% to 15% appearing once. The sample consisted of PBMCs or a T cell subset sorted from them (not recorded which). The receptors stem from a man in his late teens or twenties who had mild COVID-19 (a few samples of this study predate the infection). Cell type and time point are not known. The CDR3 runs from the conserved cysteine through the conserved F or W. The order of the fields is clone size, V gene, D gene, J gene, CDR3 DNA, CDR3 protein. The D gene is left open where the match is weak. Size is stated for part of the rows, as once, few or many counts, or as a class when the clone is expanded.

NA	TRBV10-3	TRBD1	TRBJ2-2	TGTGCCATCAGGGGACAGGGACGGGCCACCGGGGAGCTGTTTTTT	CAIRGQGRATGELFF
many	TRBV20-1	NA	TRBJ2-7	TGCAGTGCTAGAGATAACCTAGACTCCTACGAGCAGTACTTC	CSARDNLDSYEQYF
NA	TRBV7-2	NA	TRBJ2-3	TGTGCCAGCAGCGCAAGGGGTCAGGGTAGCACAGATACGCAGTATTTT	CASSARGQGSTDTQYF
NA	TRBV29-1	NA	TRBJ1-1	TGCAGCGTTGACGGGGGAGAAGGCACTGAAGCTTTCTTT	CSVDGGEGTEAFF
NA	TRBV5-6	NA	TRBJ1-1	TGTGCCAGCAGCTTGGGGCAGGGCGGGTTGCGCACTGAAGCTTTCTTT	CASSLGQGGLRTEAFF
NA	TRBV20-1	NA	TRBJ2-7	TGCAGTGCTACCCGACAGGAGGCGGAGCAGTACTTC	CSATRQEAEQYF
NA	TRBV4-2	TRBD1	TRBJ1-6	TGTGCCAGCAGCCTAGAACAGGGGGCTAGGAATTCACCCCTCCACTTT	CASSLEQGARNSPLHF
NA	TRBV10-3	NA	TRBJ1-2	TGTGCCATCAGCTCCTTGACAGAGGCCTATGGCTACACCTTC	CAISSLTEAYGYTF
NA	TRBV12-3/TRBV12-4	NA	TRBJ1-1	TGTGCCAGCAGTTACGACGGGAACACTGAAGCTTTCTTT	CASSYDGNTEAFF
many	TRBV7-2	NA	TRBJ1-4	TGTGCCAGCAGCTTCGGGGGGGATAGTGAAAAACTGTTTTTT	CASSFGGDSEKLFF
NA	TRBV20-1	NA	TRBJ2-5	TGCAGTGCTAGAGCGGGCCTGACCCAAGAGACCCAGTACTTC	CSARAGLTQETQYF
NA	TRBV21-1	NA	TRBJ1-2	TGTGCCAGCAGCAACCGCCCGTCCGCAGACAAATCCTATGGCTACACCTTC	CASSNRPSADKSYGYTF
many	TRBV7-9	NA	TRBJ2-1	TGTGCCAGCAGCGGCGATTACAATGAGCAGTTCTTC	CASSGDYNEQFF
NA	TRBV5-4	NA	TRBJ2-7	TGTGCCAGCAGCTTGAAGTCGGGGCCCTACGAGCAGTACTTC	CASSLKSGPYEQYF
many	TRBV5-1	NA	TRBJ2-5	TGCGCCAGCAGTGTCGGGGAGATACCACAAGAGACCCAGTACTTC	CASSVGEIPQETQYF
NA	TRBV7-8	NA	TRBJ2-7	TGTGCCAGCACTGCCGACAGGACCTACGAGCAGTACTTC	CASTADRTYEQYF
many	TRBV7-2	TRBD2	TRBJ2-3	TGTGCCAGCAGCCCATTTGGCGGGGGGAGCACAGATACGCAGTATTTT	CASSPFGGGSTDTQYF
many	TRBV20-1	NA	TRBJ2-1	TGCAGTGCTAGAGATTTGGCGGGGCCCTACAATGAGCAGTTCTTC	CSARDLAGPYNEQFF
NA	TRBV24-1	NA	TRBJ2-5	TGTGCCACCAGTGCCGAGGTAGGGGAGACCCAGTACTTC	CATSAEVGETQYF
few	TRBV24-1	NA	TRBJ2-3	TGTGCCACCCGAGGGGATTCCACAGATACGCAGTATTTT	CATRGDSTDTQYF
NA	TRBV5-1	NA	TRBJ1-1	TGCGCCAGCAGCTTGGAGTCAGGGGTCGCTGAAGCTTTCTTT	CASSLESGVAEAFF
few	TRBV10-3	NA	TRBJ1-2	TGTGCCATCAGTGATGAGGCAGCCTTCTCCTTC	CAISDEAAFSF
few	TRBV28	TRBD2	TRBJ2-3	TGTGCCAGCGCCGGACTAGCGGGGGTCGATACGCAGTATTTT	CASAGLAGVDTQYF
few	TRBV6-6	NA	TRBJ1-5	TGTGCCAGCAGTTCCCCGGGACAAGGGAGTAAAGAGCCCCAGCATTTT	CASSSPGQGSKEPQHF
NA	TRBV28	NA	TRBJ2-3	TGTGCCAGCAGTATCCACCCTTGGGTTAGCACAGATACGCAGTATTTT	CASSIHPWVSTDTQYF
NA	TRBV12-3/TRBV12-4	NA	TRBJ1-2	TGTGCCAGCATTGAATGGGACACCTACAAGGGGAGCTATGGCTACACCTTC	CASIEWDTYKGSYGYTF
NA	TRBV29-1	NA	TRBJ2-7	TGCAGCGTCGAACAGGCTGGACCCCGCCACGAGCAGTACTTC	CSVEQAGPRHEQYF
NA	TRBV5-1	TRBD1	TRBJ1-1	TGCGCCAGCAGCCCCGTAGACAGGGATGGAACTGAAGCTTTCTTT	CASSPVDRDGTEAFF
NA	TRBV12-3/TRBV12-4	TRBD1	TRBJ1-5	TGTGCCAGCAGTTCCCACCAGACAGGGGAACAGCCCCAGCATTTT	CASSSHQTGEQPQHF
NA	TRBV6-6	NA	TRBJ1-6	TGTGCCAGCAGTTACGGTAACAGGGTCTCCTATAATTCACCCCTCCACTTT	CASSYGNRVSYNSPLHF
many	TRBV6-5	TRBD1	TRBJ2-1	TGTGCCAGCAGTTATGTGGACAGGGCATACAATGAGCAGTTCTTC	CASSYVDRAYNEQFF
NA	TRBV7-2	NA	TRBJ2-2	TGTGCCAGCAGCTTTTCCCCAGGGAACACCGGGGAGCTGTTTTTT	CASSFSPGNTGELFF
NA	TRBV4-3	NA	TRBJ1-1	TGCGCCAGCAGCCAAGAGTCAGGGTCTGAAGCTTTCTTT	CASSQESGSEAFF
NA	TRBV7-9	TRBD1	TRBJ1-5	TGTGCCAGCAGCTTGGGCCAGGGGGTCGATCAGCCCCAGCATTTT	CASSLGQGVDQPQHF
NA	TRBV9	NA	TRBJ1-6	TGTGCCAGCAGCGGCCTACAGGGATCAAATTCACCCCTCCACTTT	CASSGLQGSNSPLHF
few	TRBV7-2	NA	TRBJ2-7	TGTGCCAGCAGACCGGGGGCCAGGGTTAGCTCCTACGAGCAGTACTTC	CASRPGARVSSYEQYF
many	TRBV15	NA	TRBJ1-5	TGTGCCACCAGCAGACCCCCGGGGAATCAGCCCCAGCATTTT	CATSRPPGNQPQHF
NA	TRBV15	NA	TRBJ1-4	TGTGCCACCAGCAGAGAAGCTGGGTATAATGAAAAACTGTTTTTT	CATSREAGYNEKLFF
many	TRBV12-3/TRBV12-4	NA	TRBJ1-5	TGTGCCAGCAGCCCCGGGACAACGATCACCCTTAGCAATCAGCCCCAGCATTTT	CASSPGTTITLSNQPQHF
NA	TRBV30	TRBD1	TRBJ2-7	TGTGCCTCGGGACAGGTATACGAGCAGTACTTC	CASGQVYEQYF
few	TRBV4-2	NA	TRBJ1-2	TGTGCCAGCAGCCAAGATCCCGACAGACCCTATGGCTACACCTTC	CASSQDPDRPYGYTF
few	TRBV7-3	TRBD1	TRBJ2-1	TGTGCCAGCAGCGAGAAGGGGACAGGGGGTTACAATGAGCAGTTCTTC	CASSEKGTGGYNEQFF
few	TRBV6-5	TRBD1	TRBJ2-7	TGTGCCAGCAGAAGGGTGGACAGGGCTCCTGGCGAGCAGTACTTC	CASRRVDRAPGEQYF
few	TRBV28	TRBD1	TRBJ2-2	TGTGCCAGCAGGGCTTGGGGGACAGGGATCACCGGGGAGCTGTTTTTT	CASRAWGTGITGELFF
many	TRBV20-1	NA	TRBJ2-3	TGCAGTGCTAACCCTGCCCGGAGGGGGGGCACAGATACGCAGTATTTT	CSANPARRGGTDTQYF
NA	TRBV12-3/TRBV12-4	TRBD1	TRBJ2-5	TGTGCCAGTACAGGGACAGGGGGCATGGCAGTGGAGACCCAGTACTTC	CASTGTGGMAVETQYF
NA	TRBV7-3	NA	TRBJ1-2	TGTGCCAGCAGCCCCTCGGGCATGGCTGGCTACACCTTC	CASSPSGMAGYTF
few	TRBV28	NA	TRBJ2-1	TGTGCCAGCAGTTCTCCCGGGGCGGGCTCCTACAATGAGCAGTTCTTC	CASSSPGAGSYNEQFF
few	TRBV15	NA	TRBJ1-5	TGTGCCACCAGCAGAGTTCCGACAGGCGCTAATCAGCCCCAGCATTTT	CATSRVPTGANQPQHF
few	TRBV19	NA	TRBJ1-1	TGTGCCAGTAGTAGGGGAGAGGGAGCGGACACTGAAGCTTTCTTT	CASSRGEGADTEAFF
few	TRBV7-2	TRBD1	TRBJ2-3	TGTGCCAGCAGCCCCCGGGGACAGGGTCATACGCAGTATTTT	CASSPRGQGHTQYF
few	TRBV5-1	TRBD1	TRBJ1-2	TGCGCCAGCAGCTTGGAATTCAAGGGGGCGCGGGGCTACACCTTC	CASSLEFKGARGYTF
few	TRBV25-1	NA	TRBJ2-2	TGTGCCAGCAGTGAATTAGGCAGGGTTAGAGGGGAGCTGTTTTTT	CASSELGRVRGELFF
many	TRBV4-3	TRBD2	TRBJ2-1	TGCGCCAGCAGCCAGCGGACTAGCGGGGTTTACAATGAGCAGTTCTTC	CASSQRTSGVYNEQFF
NA	TRBV6-2/TRBV6-3	NA	TRBJ1-1	TGTGCCAGCAGTTACCAGAAAACTGAAGCTTTCTTT	CASSYQKTEAFF
many	TRBV25-1	NA	TRBJ2-5	TGTGCCAGCAGTGAATGGCGGGAAAAAGAGACCCAGTACTTC	CASSEWREKETQYF
NA	TRBV11-2	NA	TRBJ2-3	TGTGCCAGCAGCTCCCTGTTCGAGCCCCCAGATACGCAGTATTTT	CASSSLFEPPDTQYF
NA	TRBV6-2/TRBV6-3	TRBD1	TRBJ2-2	TGTGCCAGCAGTTACCCCCCCGAGGAACAGGGGGCGTATTTGTATACCGGGGAGCTGTTTTTT	CASSYPPEEQGAYLYTGELFF
few	TRBV7-2	NA	TRBJ2-5	TGTGCCAGCAGCTTAGCTGCCGTCGGAGAGACCCAGTACTTC	CASSLAAVGETQYF
many	TRBV7-8	NA	TRBJ2-7	TGTGCCAGCAGCTTCGCGGGCTCCTACGAGCAGTACTTC	CASSFAGSYEQYF